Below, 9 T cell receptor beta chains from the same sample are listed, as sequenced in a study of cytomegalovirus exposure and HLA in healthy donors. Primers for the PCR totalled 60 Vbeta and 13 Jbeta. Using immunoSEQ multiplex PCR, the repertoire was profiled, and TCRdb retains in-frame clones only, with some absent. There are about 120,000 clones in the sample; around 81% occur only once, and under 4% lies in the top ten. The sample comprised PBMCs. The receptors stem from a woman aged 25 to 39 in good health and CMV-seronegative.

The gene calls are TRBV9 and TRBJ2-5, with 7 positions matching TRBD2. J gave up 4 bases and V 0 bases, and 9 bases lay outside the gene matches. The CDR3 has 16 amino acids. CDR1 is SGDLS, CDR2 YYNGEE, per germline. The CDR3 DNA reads TGTGCCAGCAGCGTAGGGAACCCTAGCGGTACAGAGACCCAGTACTTC. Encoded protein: CASSVGNPSGTETQYF.

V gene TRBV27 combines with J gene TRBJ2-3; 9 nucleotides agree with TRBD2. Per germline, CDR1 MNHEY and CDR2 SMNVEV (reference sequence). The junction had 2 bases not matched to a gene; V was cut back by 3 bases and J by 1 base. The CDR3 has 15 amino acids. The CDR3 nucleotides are TGTGCCAGCAGTTTTTTAGCGGGAGGCACAGATACGCAGTATTTT. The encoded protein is CASSFLAGGTDTQYF.

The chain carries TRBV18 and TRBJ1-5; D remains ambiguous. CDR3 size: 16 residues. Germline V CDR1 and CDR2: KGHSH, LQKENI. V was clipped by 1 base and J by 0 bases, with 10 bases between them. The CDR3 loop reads CASSPLAQPSNQPQHF. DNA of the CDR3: TGTGCCAGCTCACCACTTGCACAGCCTAGCAATCAGCCCCAGCATTTT.

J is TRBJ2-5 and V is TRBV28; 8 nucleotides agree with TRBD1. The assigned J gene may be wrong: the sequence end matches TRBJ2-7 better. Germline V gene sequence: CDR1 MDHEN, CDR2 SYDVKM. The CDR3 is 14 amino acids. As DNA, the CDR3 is TGTGCCAGCAGTTTGGGACAGGACACTTACGAGCAGTACTTC. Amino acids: CASSLGQDTYEQYF.

In DNA, the CDR3 is TGTGCCAGCAGTGCGACCGAAGGGGGCCCGAGAAACACCATATATTTT. Translated, it gives CASSATEGGPRNTIYF. V and J are TRBV6-1 and TRBJ1-3, with 7 bases lining up with TRBD1. This CDR3 has 16 residues. Germline assignment: CDR1 MNHNS and CDR2 SASEGT. V was pared by 4 bases and J by 5 bases, with 11 bases of the junction left unmatched.

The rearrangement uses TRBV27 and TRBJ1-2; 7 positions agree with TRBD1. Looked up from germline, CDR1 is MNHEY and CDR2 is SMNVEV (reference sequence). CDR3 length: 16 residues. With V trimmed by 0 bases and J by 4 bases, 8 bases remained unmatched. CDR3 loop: CASSLSVGQLFYGYTF. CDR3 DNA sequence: TGTGCCAGCAGTTTATCGGTGGGACAGCTATTCTATGGCTACACCTTC.

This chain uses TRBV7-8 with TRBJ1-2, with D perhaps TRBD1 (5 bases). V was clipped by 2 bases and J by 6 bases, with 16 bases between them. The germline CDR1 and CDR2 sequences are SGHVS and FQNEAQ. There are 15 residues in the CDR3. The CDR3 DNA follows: TGTGCCAGCAGCTTACTGGGAGCGGGGGTCGATGGCTACACCTTC. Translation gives CASSLLGAGVDGYTF.

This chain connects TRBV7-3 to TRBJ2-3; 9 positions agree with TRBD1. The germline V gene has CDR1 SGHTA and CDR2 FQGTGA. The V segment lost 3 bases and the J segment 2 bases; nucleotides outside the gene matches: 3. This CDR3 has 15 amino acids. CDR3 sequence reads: CASSFRDRDTDTQYF. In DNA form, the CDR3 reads TGTGCCAGCAGCTTCCGGGACAGGGACACAGATACGCAGTATTTT.

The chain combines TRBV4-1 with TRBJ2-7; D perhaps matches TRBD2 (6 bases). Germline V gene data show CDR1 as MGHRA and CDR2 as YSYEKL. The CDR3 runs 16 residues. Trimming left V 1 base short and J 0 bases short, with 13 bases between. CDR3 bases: TGCGCCAGCAGCCAAGGGGGGGAGCCCAGCTCCTACGAGCAGTACTTC. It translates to CASSQGGEPSSYEQYF.